This T cell receptor (beta chain) was retrieved from a study of PD-L1 blockade in urothelial cancer (dated by TCRdb to 2015 to 2018). Context from the whole study: All patients started therapy around 2014 and received atezolizumab 1,200 mg intravenously every 3 weeks. Patients had an ECOG performance status of 0 or 1 and had received between 0 and 3 prior chemotherapy regimens. Just over 28 patients had pretreatment blood TCR-seq, approximately 24 had at least one posttreatment blood collection, and approximately 24 had tumor TCR-seq. Blood samples were analyzed at 3 weeks after treatment start (second dose) and at 6 weeks after treatment start. Somatic, immune and clinical correlates of response to PD-L1 blockade with atezolizumab in urothelial cancer were the focus of an exploratory multi-omic analysis. Whole exome sequencing and RNA sequencing of pretreatment tumors were performed alongside TCR sequencing in the same patients. About 85% of the roughly 29 patients were identified as males with urothelial cancer of bladder origin, and a prior smoking history was reported by 18 of 29 patients. Roughly ten patients achieved durable clinical benefit and 15 to 20 did not. Progression-free survival longer than 6 months counted as durable clinical benefit, and TCR features were additionally tested against both progression-free and overall survival. Blood samples yielded a median of roughly 150,000 T cells and tens of thousands of unique TCRs, with median clonality roughly 0.084. TCR sequencing covered pretreatment tumor samples and matched, serially collected peripheral blood taken before and after atezolizumab treatment. Study-level results and caveats: Because of the small sample size (n ≈ 30) and the many exploratory analyses performed, the results are intended to be regarded as hypothesis-generating. Greater expansion of tumor-associated TCR clones in peripheral blood 3 weeks after the start of treatment was observed in patients with durable benefit (n of about 24, p = 0.022). A pretreatment peripheral blood TCR clonality below the median was linked to improved progression-free and overall survival.

In the case of this clone: What antigen it recognizes has not been identified. Within one base of it there is no much larger clone, and no base qualities were kept.

CDR1 ENHRY and CDR2 SYGVKD were looked up in the germline V gene. V and J are truncated by 0 bases and 0 bases respectively, leaving an intervening sequence of 11 bases. Taken from cysteine to phenylalanine, the CDR3 has 16 residues. Only the CDR3 portion is preserved as DNA: 48 bases, with reading frame beginning at the first base. A total of approximately 27 patients with locally advanced or metastatic urothelial carcinoma, treated at Memorial Sloan Kettering on a trial protocol, made up the cohort. Peripheral blood mononuclear cells were collected pretreatment and during treatment, with between 1 and 8 total time points obtained per patient. The Qiagen DNeasy Blood extraction kit was used to purify genomic DNA from total PBMCs and tumor samples. Collected pretreatment and during treatment, PBMCs were isolated and stored as previously described. Synthetic TCR analog templates were spiked into each PCR to estimate absolute template abundance from read counts. The immunoSEQ assay was used to amplify TCRbeta CDR3 regions from genomic DNA with bias-controlled V and J gene primers. Sequencing of rearranged TCRbeta segments was performed at approximately 20X coverage. As for how the authors treated the data: Clustering was used to correct sequencing errors, and CDR3s were annotated against IMGT so that V, D and J genes could be assigned. Downstream analyses used only productive TCRbeta rearrangements and left out out-of-frame or stop-codon sequences. Clonality was calculated as one minus the Shannon entropy normalized by the log of the number of unique productive sequences. Fisher's exact test with Benjamini-Hochberg correction, at a threshold of adjusted p below 0.01, was used to find clones that differed between time points or between blood and tumor. TCRdb holds this immuneACCESS table with in-frame rearrangements only. Some clones are missing; in checked studies, unresolved V genes explain under half, and the rest has no known cause. V and J calls and clone size are as listed in that table; D and trimming were resolved from the DNA. This sample comprises about 69,000 clones, about 89% of them detected only once. The leading ten clones occupy around 3.5% of the sample.

The chain is encoded by TRBV10-3 joined to TRBJ1-1, and perhaps TRBD1 as D gene, on 5 matching bases. The sample in question was PBMCs, obtained around atezolizumab (anti-PD-L1) treatment. The origin of this receptor is a man aged 60 to 75 with urothelial cancer. The CDR3 amino acid sequence is: CAISESRGSMNTEAFF. The DNA sequence is as follows: TGTGCCATCAGTGAGTCGCGGGGGTCGATGAACACTGAAGCTTTCTTT.